The rows below give T cell receptor beta chains drawn from one sample of a study of control samples from healthy donors and cancer patients. Produced via immunoSEQ multiplex PCR; TCRdb's table is partial and in-frame only. Counted here are 90,000 to 130,000 clones, just under 85% occurring once; the ten biggest clones make up about 7%. Sequencing was performed on blood. The receptors here all came from a man between 18 and 35 years old in good health. CDR3s include the opening cysteine and the closing phenylalanine or tryptophan. D genes are given only for firm matches. Clone size appears in some rows only: once, few, many, or a class for an expanded clone.

j_call,d_call,v_call,clone_size,cdr3_aa,cdr3_nt
TRBJ1-5,TRBD1,TRBV2,.,CASSLQTGGGPQHF,TGTGCCAGCAGTCTTCAGACAGGGGGAGGGCCCCAGCATTTT
TRBJ2-2,.,TRBV12-3/TRBV12-4,.,CATKTGELFF,TGTGCAACGAAAACCGGGGAGCTGTTTTTT
TRBJ2-1,.,TRBV7-9,.,CASSLDGAFYNEQFF,TGTGCCAGCAGCTTAGACGGGGCCTTCTACAATGAGCAGTTCTTC
TRBJ1-6,TRBD1,TRBV7-6,.,CASSSDRGQNSPLHF,TGTGCCAGCAGCTCCGACAGGGGACAAAATTCACCCCTCCACTTT
TRBJ1-1,.,TRBV28,.,CASSRTGQGNTEAFF,TGTGCCAGCAGTCGGACCGGGCAGGGGAACACTGAAGCTTTCTTT
TRBJ1-4,TRBD1,TRBV5-6,.,CASSSYRGLGEKLFF,TGTGCCAGCAGCTCGTACAGGGGGCTTGGAGAAAAACTGTTTTTT
TRBJ1-6,TRBD1,TRBV5-1,.,CASSRDSRLNSPLHF,TGCGCCAGCAGTAGGGACAGCAGACTTAATTCACCCCTCCACTTT
TRBJ1-4,.,TRBV30,.,CAWSVLGPGSTNEKLFF,TGTGCCTGGAGTGTATTGGGGCCTGGGTCAACTAATGAAAAACTGTTTTTT
TRBJ2-6,.,TRBV7-9,.,CAIPGIPFSGANVLTF,TGTGCCATCCCAGGGATTCCGTTCTCTGGGGCCAACGTCCTGACTTTC
TRBJ2-3,.,TRBV2,.,CACLGRDWGGTDTQYF,TGTGCCTGCCTGGGACGGGACTGGGGTGGGACAGATACGCAGTATTTT
TRBJ2-1,TRBD1,TRBV5-1,few,CATTPSQGGSYNEQFF,TGCGCCACCACACCCTCACAGGGGGGATCCTACAATGAGCAGTTCTTC
TRBJ2-5,.,TRBV5-1,.,CASSLGVNQETQYF,TGCGCCAGCAGCCTAGGAGTGAACCAAGAGACCCAGTACTTC
TRBJ1-5,.,TRBV5-5,few,CASSLGKGNNQPQHF,TGTGCCAGCAGCCTTGGAAAGGGGAACAATCAGCCCCAGCATTTT
TRBJ1-2,.,TRBV9,.,CASSVYSDSGYTF,TGTGCCAGCAGCGTTTATTCAGATAGCGGCTACACCTTC
TRBJ1-1,.,TRBV25-1,.,CASSEVGARDTEAFF,TGTGCCAGCAGTGAAGTTGGGGCCCGAGACACTGAAGCTTTCTTT
TRBJ1-2,.,TRBV7-2,.,CASSLAWAGAGYTF,TGTGCCAGCAGCTTAGCTTGGGCAGGTGCAGGCTACACCTTC
TRBJ2-7,TRBD1,TRBV5-1,.,CASSLQGGGEQYF,TGCGCCAGCAGCTTGCAAGGGGGCGGTGAGCAGTACTTC
TRBJ2-3,TRBD1,TRBV30,.,CAWSVGGRGKSDTQYF,TGTGCCTGGAGTGTAGGAGGCAGGGGGAAGTCAGATACGCAGTATTTT
TRBJ2-3,.,TRBV19,few,CASSVFERDTQYF,TGTGCCAGTAGTGTCTTTGAACGAGATACGCAGTATTTT
TRBJ2-2,.,TRBV18,.,CASSPPNGEWGTGELFF,TGTGCCAGCTCACCACCGAACGGGGAGTGGGGCACCGGGGAGCTGTTTTTT
TRBJ2-3,TRBD2,TRBV5-1,.,CASSPSSGGSTDTQYF,TGCGCCAGCAGCCCATCCAGCGGGGGGAGCACAGATACGCAGTATTTT
TRBJ1-6,.,TRBV9,.,CASSGGQRTSNSPLHF,TGTGCCAGCAGCGGGGGACAACGGACCTCTAATTCACCCCTCCACTTT
TRBJ2-1,TRBD2,TRBV4-1,once,CASSQLRGAAGGLLF,TGCGCCAGCAGCCAACTACGGGGAGCAGCGGGGGGGCTACTCTTC
TRBJ1-1,TRBD1,TRBV5-1,.,CASSSLQGMNTEAFF,TGCGCCAGCAGCTCGTTACAGGGGATGAACACTGAAGCTTTCTTT
TRBJ2-1,.,TRBV6-5,few,CASSYVGSGQQFF,TGTGCCAGCAGTTACGTTGGCTCGGGGCAGCAGTTCTTC
TRBJ1-2,TRBD1,TRBV18,.,CASSPGQGLYGYTF,TGTGCCAGCTCACCAGGACAGGGACTCTATGGCTACACCTTC
TRBJ2-3,.,TRBV6-5,.,CASRQGGGTDTQYF,TGTGCCAGCCGCCAAGGGGGGGGCACAGATACGCAGTATTTT
TRBJ1-6,TRBD1,TRBV6-5,once,CASSYGDRENSPLHF,TGTGCCAGCAGTTACGGGGACAGGGAAAATTCACCCCTCCACTTT
TRBJ1-6,.,TRBV6-6,.,CASSYPAGRTNSPLHF,TGTGCCAGCAGTTACCCCGCAGGACGGACTAATTCACCCCTCCACTTT
TRBJ1-2,.,TRBV6-5,.,CASSKDRFYGYTF,TGTGCCAGCAGCAAAGACAGGTTCTATGGCTACACCTTC
TRBJ2-1,TRBD2,TRBV9,.,CASSVSGTISNEQFF,TGTGCCAGCAGCGTATCCGGGACTATCTCCAATGAGCAGTTCTTC
TRBJ1-2,TRBD1,TRBV15,.,CATSKRQGAGGYTF,TGTGCCACCAGCAAGAGGCAGGGGGCTGGTGGCTACACCTTC
TRBJ1-5,.,TRBV10-2,.,CASSESSDRHRQPQHF,TGCGCCAGCAGTGAGTCCTCCGACCGCCACAGGCAGCCCCAGCATTTT
TRBJ2-5,TRBD1,TRBV30,.,CASRIGQEQETQYF,TGTGCCTCCCGAATCGGACAGGAGCAAGAGACCCAGTACTTC
TRBJ2-5,.,TRBV27,.,CASSLLQKETQYF,TGTGCCAGCAGTTTATTACAGAAAGAGACCCAGTACTTC
TRBJ2-4,.,TRBV6-5,few,CASRGDGGAKNIQYF,TGTGCCAGCAGGGGGGACGGCGGAGCCAAAAACATTCAGTACTTC
TRBJ2-5,TRBD2,TRBV2,.,CASSNSGQETQYF,TGTGCCAGCAGTAATAGCGGGCAAGAGACCCAGTACTTC
TRBJ1-4,TRBD1,TRBV19,.,CASSIDHGTGREKLFF,TGTGCCAGTAGTATAGATCATGGGACAGGCCGCGAAAAACTGTTTTTT
TRBJ1-2,.,TRBV5-5,.,CASSLELAGINYGYTF,TGTGCCAGCAGCTTGGAACTGGCAGGGATTAACTATGGCTACACCTTC
TRBJ2-2,TRBD2,TRBV5-8,few,CASLWTSGGSNTGELFF,TGTGCCAGCCTATGGACTAGCGGGGGGTCAAACACCGGGGAGCTGTTTTTT
TRBJ1-1,.,TRBV28,.,CASSIPPAEAFF,TGTGCCAGCAGTATTCCGCCCGCTGAAGCTTTCTTT
TRBJ2-1,.,TRBV6-5,.,CASSYRAGGGEREFF,TGTGCCAGCAGTTACCGTGCAGGAGGGGGGGAGCGAGAGTTCTTC
TRBJ2-7,TRBD1,TRBV28,few,CASSLGAGGSYEQYF,TGTGCCAGCAGTTTAGGGGCAGGGGGCTCCTACGAGCAGTACTTC
TRBJ1-4,.,TRBV11-2,.,CASSLVGRVPEKLFF,TGTGCCAGCAGCTTAGTGGGCAGGGTACCCGAAAAACTGTTTTTT
TRBJ1-2,TRBD1,TRBV12-3/TRBV12-4,.,CASSDTGGYGYTF,TGTGCCAGCAGCGATACAGGGGGGTATGGCTACACCTTC
TRBJ1-3,TRBD1,TRBV10-2,.,CASRDRGTGNTIYF,TGCGCCAGCAGGGACAGGGGGACTGGAAACACCATATATTTT
TRBJ2-7,.,TRBV28,.,CASSFFYEQYF,TGTGCCAGCAGCTTTTTCTACGAGCAGTACTTC
TRBJ1-5,TRBD1,TRBV11-3,.,CASSLLTGGNQPQHF,TGTGCCAGCAGCTTACTCACAGGGGGTAATCAGCCCCAGCATTTT
TRBJ1-1,.,TRBV19,once,CASSSRDLGAFF,TGTGCCAGTAGTTCGAGGGACCTAGGAGCTTTCTTT
TRBJ1-6,.,TRBV2,.,CASSEAGTFNSPLHF,TGTGCCAGCAGTGAAGCAGGGACTTTCAATTCACCCCTCCACTTT
TRBJ2-3,.,TRBV5-1,.,CASSLGQARRDTQYF,TGCGCCAGCAGCTTGGGACAGGCCCGTCGGGATACGCAGTATTTT
TRBJ1-6,.,TRBV27,.,CASSLEGNNSPLHF,TGTGCCAGCAGTTTAGAGGGAAATAATTCACCCCTCCACTTT
TRBJ1-3,.,TRBV2,.,CASSEAQGDGNTIYF,TGTGCCAGCAGTGAAGCACAGGGAGACGGAAACACCATATATTTT